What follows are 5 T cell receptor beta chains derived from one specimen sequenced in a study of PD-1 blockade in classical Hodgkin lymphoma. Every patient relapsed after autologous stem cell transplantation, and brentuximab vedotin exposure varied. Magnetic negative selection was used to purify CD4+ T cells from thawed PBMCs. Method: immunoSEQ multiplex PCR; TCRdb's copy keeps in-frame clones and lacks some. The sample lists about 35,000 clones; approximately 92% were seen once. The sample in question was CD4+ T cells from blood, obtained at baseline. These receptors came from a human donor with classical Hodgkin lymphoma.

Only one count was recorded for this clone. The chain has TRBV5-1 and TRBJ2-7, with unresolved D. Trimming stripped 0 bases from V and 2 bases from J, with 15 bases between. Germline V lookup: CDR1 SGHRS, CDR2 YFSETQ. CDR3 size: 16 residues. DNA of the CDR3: TGCGCCAGCAGCTTGGAGTGGGAAGAGTATCCCTACGAGCAGTACTTC. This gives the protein CASSLEWEEYPYEQYF.

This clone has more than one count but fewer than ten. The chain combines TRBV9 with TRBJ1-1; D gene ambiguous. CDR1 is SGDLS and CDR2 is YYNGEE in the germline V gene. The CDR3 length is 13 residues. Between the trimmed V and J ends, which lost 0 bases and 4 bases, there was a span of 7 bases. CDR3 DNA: TGTGCCAGCAGCGTAGGGGTGTCCACTGAAGCTTTCTTT. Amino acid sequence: CASSVGVSTEAFF.

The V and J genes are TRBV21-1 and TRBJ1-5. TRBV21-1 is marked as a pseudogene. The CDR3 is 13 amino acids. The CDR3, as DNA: TGTGCCAGCAGCAATTACTGGGATCAGCCCCAGCATTTT. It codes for CASSNYWDQPQHF.

CDR3 in amino acids: CASSLGTGGPASNQPQHF. CDR3 nucleotide sequence: TGCGCCAGCAGCTTGGGGACGGGGGGGCCGGCCAGCAATCAGCCCCAGCATTTT. This chain links TRBV5-1 with TRBJ1-5; possible D gene TRBD1, 6 bases. Germline assignment: CDR1 SGHRS and CDR2 YFSETQ. Trimming took 0 bases from V and 1 from J, leaving 17 bases between them. CDR3 size: 18 residues.

CDR3 coding DNA: TGTGCCAGCAGTCAGTCGGATTTAGGACAGTACAATGAGCAGTTCTTC. Its translation is CASSQSDLGQYNEQFF. The rearrangement uses TRBV2 and TRBJ2-1; a possible D gene is TRBD1 (6 bases). Trimming pared 5 bases from V and 4 bases from J, leaving 18 bases between. The CDR3 sequence is 16 residues long. Germline CDR1 and CDR2: SNHLY and FYNNEI.